Listed below are T cell receptor beta chains from one sample, sequenced in a study of blood T cell repertoires in COVID-19. Using immunoSEQ multiplex PCR, the repertoire was profiled, and TCRdb retains in-frame clones only, with some absent. The profile shows about 250,000 clones, 70% to 90% of them singletons. The source material was peripheral blood. Every receptor here comes from a woman in her 40s who had recovered from COVID-19. Each CDR3 is given with its conserved first and last residue. A D gene is named only where the DNA matches it firmly. Not all rows give a size; the values are once, few, many and, for expanded clones, a class.

TRBJ2-1 NA NA TRBV29-1 CSASSDSYNEQFF TGCAGCGCATCTAGCGACTCCTACAATGAGCAGTTCTTC
TRBJ1-5 NA few TRBV6-2/TRBV6-3 CASSSPYSNQPQHF TGTGCCAGCAGTTCCCCTTATAGCAATCAGCCCCAGCATTTT
TRBJ1-1 NA NA TRBV5-6 CASSHQVGAYDTEAFF TGTGCCAGCAGCCATCAGGTGGGGGCATATGACACTGAAGCTTTCTTT
TRBJ2-5 TRBD1 NA TRBV18 CASARLTGWEETQYF TGTGCCAGCGCCCGATTGACAGGGTGGGAAGAGACCCAGTACTTC
TRBJ1-2 TRBD1 NA TRBV30 CAWRMGPGQGNYGYTF TGTGCCTGGAGAATGGGACCGGGACAGGGTAACTATGGCTACACCTTC
TRBJ2-7 NA NA TRBV18 CASSPQEGSYEQYF TGTGCCAGCTCACCACAAGAGGGATCCTACGAGCAGTACTTC
TRBJ2-5 NA NA TRBV5-1 CASSFEETQYF TGCGCCAGCAGCTTCGAAGAGACCCAGTACTTC
TRBJ2-5 TRBD1 NA TRBV19 CATSSRRQGVEETQYF TGTGCCACCTCCTCCCGGCGGCAGGGGGTCGAAGAGACCCAGTACTTC
TRBJ2-3 TRBD1 NA TRBV6-2/TRBV6-3 CASSYTWGQELSTDTQYF TGTGCCAGCAGTTACACATGGGGACAGGAGCTTTCCACAGATACGCAGTATTTT
TRBJ2-7 TRBD2 NA TRBV18 CASSPGLAGSSSSYEQYF TGTGCCAGCTCACCAGGACTAGCGGGGTCCTCAAGCTCCTACGAGCAGTACTTC
TRBJ1-1 TRBD1 NA TRBV27 CASSLVSPGTGMNTEAFF TGTGCCAGCAGTTTAGTCTCTCCGGGGACAGGGATGAACACTGAAGCTTTCTTT
TRBJ2-2 NA NA TRBV2 CASCRHPNTGELFF TGTGCCAGCTGTCGACACCCGAACACCGGGGAGCTGTTTTTT
TRBJ1-6 TRBD1 NA TRBV6-2/TRBV6-3 CASSYNGQGNSPLHF TGTGCCAGCAGTTACAACGGACAGGGGAATTCACCCCTCCACTTT
TRBJ1-3 NA NA TRBV7-9 CASSLGQGSGNTIYF TGTGCCAGCAGCTTAGGTCAGGGTTCTGGAAACACCATATATTTT
TRBJ1-6 NA NA TRBV19 CASSIDRSPPLHF TGTGCCAGTAGTATAGACAGGTCGCCACCCCTCCACTTT
TRBJ2-7 NA NA TRBV14 CASSQVGGKANEQYF TGTGCCAGCAGCCAAGTTGGCGGGAAAGCGAACGAGCAGTACTTC
TRBJ2-3 TRBD2 NA TRBV4-3 CASSQDPTSGESDTQYF TGCGCCAGCAGCCAAGATCCAACTAGCGGGGAGTCAGATACGCAGTATTTT
TRBJ2-3 NA once TRBV5-8 CASSLEGDPDTQYF TGTGCCAGCAGCTTGGAGGGGGACCCAGATACGCAGTATTTT
TRBJ2-7 TRBD2 NA TRBV6-2/TRBV6-3 CASSNDLAGVSYEQYF TGTGCCAGCAGTAACGATCTAGCGGGGGTCTCCTACGAGCAGTACTTC
TRBJ2-7 TRBD1 NA TRBV18 CASSRTGGRYEQYF TGTGCCAGCTCAAGGACAGGGGGCAGGTACGAGCAGTACTTC
TRBJ1-5 TRBD1 few TRBV4-2 CASSPDRGRNQPQHF TGTGCCAGCAGCCCGGACAGGGGGCGCAATCAGCCCCAGCATTTT
TRBJ2-3 TRBD2 NA TRBV19 CASSVLAGGSTDTQYF TGTGCCAGTAGTGTGCTAGCGGGAGGAAGCACAGATACGCAGTATTTT
TRBJ2-7 TRBD1 NA TRBV9 CASSRQGLTYEQYF TGTGCCAGCAGCAGACAGGGATTGACCTACGAGCAGTACTTC
TRBJ1-3 TRBD1 NA TRBV28 CASSLGQGPGNTIYF TGTGCCAGCAGTTTGGGACAGGGACCTGGAAACACCATATATTTT
TRBJ2-6 NA NA TRBV19 CARGLGANVLTF TGTGCCAGGGGGCTCGGGGCCAACGTCCTGACTTTC
TRBJ2-5 NA NA TRBV7-2 CASSPTGRQETQYF TGTGCCAGCAGCCCTACAGGGCGCCAAGAGACCCAGTACTTC
TRBJ2-7 NA NA TRBV29-1 CSVAFIDRIYEQYF TGCAGCGTTGCTTTTATCGACAGAATCTACGAGCAGTACTTC
TRBJ2-2 NA once TRBV6-4 CASSVLMGGELFF TGTGCCAGCAGCGTACTAATGGGCGGGGAGCTGTTTTTT
TRBJ2-7 TRBD2 few TRBV28 CASSRSGSVGEQYF TGTGCCAGCAGTCGTAGCGGGAGTGTAGGTGAGCAGTACTTC
TRBJ1-5 TRBD1 few TRBV28 CASGQGAYGNQPQHF TGTGCCAGCGGCCAGGGGGCGTATGGCAATCAGCCCCAGCATTTT
TRBJ1-4 TRBD1 NA TRBV5-6 CASRLTGDNEKLFF TGTGCCAGCAGACTTACAGGGGATAACGAAAAACTGTTTTTT
TRBJ1-1 NA NA TRBV11-3 CASSSIQNTEAFF TGTGCCAGCAGCTCGATACAGAACACTGAAGCTTTCTTT
TRBJ2-5 TRBD2 NA TRBV5-4 CASSLATSGGLETQYF TGTGCCAGCAGCTTGGCCACTAGCGGGGGACTGGAGACCCAGTACTTC
TRBJ1-3 NA NA TRBV4-1 CASSQDPNPGSGNTIYF TGCGCCAGCAGCCAAGATCCGAATCCAGGGTCTGGAAACACCATATATTTT
TRBJ2-2 TRBD1 NA TRBV18 CASSPTGTGSTGELFF TGTGCCAGCTCACCAACCGGGACAGGGAGTACCGGGGAGCTGTTTTTT
TRBJ1-1 NA NA TRBV7-9 CASSSVLTEAFLEAFF TGTGCCAGCAGCTCCGTTCTCACTGAAGCTTTCTTAGAAGCTTTCTTT
TRBJ1-2 NA once TRBV15 CATSRETAPLYGYTF TGTGCCACCAGCAGAGAGACAGCTCCGCTCTATGGCTACACCTTC
TRBJ2-7 NA NA TRBV18 CASSPRAVSYEQYF TGTGCCAGCTCACCACGTGCGGTCTCCTACGAGCAGTACTTC
TRBJ1-2 NA NA TRBV18 CASSPLEGGYTF TGTGCCAGCTCACCCCTAGAAGGTGGCTACACCTTC
TRBJ1-3 NA NA TRBV7-9 CASSLGRQFSGNTIYF TGTGCCAGCAGCTTAGGTCGACAGTTTAGTGGAAACACCATATATTTT
TRBJ2-5 NA NA TRBV10-1 CASRDRDLQETQYF TGCGCCAGCAGGGACAGAGACTTACAAGAGACCCAGTACTTC
TRBJ2-3 NA NA TRBV5-1 CASSLALRSDTQYF TGCGCCAGCAGCTTGGCCTTGCGGAGCGATACGCAGTATTTT
TRBJ2-1 TRBD1 NA TRBV7-8 CASSLMGQMSYNEQFF TGTGCCAGCAGCTTAATGGGACAGATGTCCTACAATGAGCAGTTCTTC
TRBJ2-6 NA NA TRBV7-8 CASSLVTGTGANVLTF TGTGCCAGCAGCTTAGTAACAGGGACCGGGGCCAACGTCCTGACTTTC
TRBJ2-7 TRBD1 NA TRBV27 CASSLQGAGYEQYF TGTGCCAGCAGTTTACAGGGGGCAGGCTACGAGCAGTACTTC
TRBJ2-1 TRBD2 once TRBV18 CASSPPGLASNNEQFF TGTGCCAGCTCACCACCTGGACTAGCGAGCAACAATGAGCAGTTCTTC
TRBJ2-6 TRBD1 NA TRBV10-3 CAISEPGQGAAGANVLTF TGTGCCATCAGTGAGCCGGGACAGGGGGCAGCTGGGGCCAACGTCCTGACTTTC
TRBJ1-2 NA NA TRBV12-5 CASGPWGGRGGYTF TGTGCTAGTGGCCCATGGGGGGGGCGGGGTGGCTACACCTTC
TRBJ2-5 TRBD2 NA TRBV19 CASSPGGARRETQYF TGTGCCAGTAGCCCCGGGGGGGCGAGAAGGGAGACCCAGTACTTC
TRBJ2-3 TRBD1 NA TRBV5-1 CASRPRGTDTQYF TGCGCCAGCAGGCCCAGGGGGACAGATACGCAGTATTTT
TRBJ1-6 TRBD1 NA TRBV28 CASRETGAAYNSPLHF TGTGCCAGTAGAGAGACAGGGGCTGCCTATAATTCACCCCTCCACTTT
TRBJ2-5 TRBD1 once TRBV29-1 CSVGDRVQETQYF TGCAGCGTGGGGGACAGGGTCCAAGAGACCCAGTACTTC
TRBJ1-1 NA NA TRBV21-1 CASSSGGSEAFF TGTGCCAGCAGTTCAGGGGGGTCTGAAGCTTTCTTT
TRBJ2-7 TRBD1 NA TRBV7-9 CASSRTGASAYEQYF TGTGCCAGCAGCCGGACAGGCGCCAGTGCCTACGAGCAGTACTTC